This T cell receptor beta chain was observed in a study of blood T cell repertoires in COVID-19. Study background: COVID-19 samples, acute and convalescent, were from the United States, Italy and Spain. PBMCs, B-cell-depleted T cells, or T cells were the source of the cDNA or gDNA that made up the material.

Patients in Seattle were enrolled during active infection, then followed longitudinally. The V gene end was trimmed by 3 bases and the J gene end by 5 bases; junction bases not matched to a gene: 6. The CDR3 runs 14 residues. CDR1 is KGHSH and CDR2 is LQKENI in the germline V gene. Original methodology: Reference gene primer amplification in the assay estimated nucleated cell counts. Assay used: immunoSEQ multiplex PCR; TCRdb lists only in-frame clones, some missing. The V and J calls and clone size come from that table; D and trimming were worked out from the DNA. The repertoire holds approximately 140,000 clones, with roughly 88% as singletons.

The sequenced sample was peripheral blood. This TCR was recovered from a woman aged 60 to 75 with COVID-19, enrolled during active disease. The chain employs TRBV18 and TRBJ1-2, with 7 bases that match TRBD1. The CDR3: CASSPRQGKYGYTF. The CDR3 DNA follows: TGTGCCAGCTCACCCAGACAGGGAAAGTATGGCTACACCTTC. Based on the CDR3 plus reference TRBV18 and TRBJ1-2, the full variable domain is NAGVMQNPRHLVRRRGQEARLRCSPMKGHSHVYWYRQLPEEGLKFMVYLQKENIIDESGMPKERFSAEFPKEGPSILRIQQVVRGDSAAYFCASSPRQGKYGYTFGSGTRLTVV.